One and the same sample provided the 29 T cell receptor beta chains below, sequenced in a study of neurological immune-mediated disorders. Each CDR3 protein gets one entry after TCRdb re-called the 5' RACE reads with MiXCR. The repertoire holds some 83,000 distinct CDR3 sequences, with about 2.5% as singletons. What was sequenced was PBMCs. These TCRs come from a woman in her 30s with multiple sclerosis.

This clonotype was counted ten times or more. The CDR3 is CSAPTGEGGELFF. As DNA, the CDR3 is TGCAGTGCTCCCACCGGTGAGGGCGGGGAGCTGTTTTTT. The gene calls are TRBV20-1 and TRBJ2-2; possible D gene TRBD2, 5 bases. The germline V gene encodes CDR1 DFQATT and CDR2 SNEGSKA (reference sequence). This CDR3 is 13 amino acids long. Trimming removed 5 bases from V and 7 bases from J, with 14 bases in between.

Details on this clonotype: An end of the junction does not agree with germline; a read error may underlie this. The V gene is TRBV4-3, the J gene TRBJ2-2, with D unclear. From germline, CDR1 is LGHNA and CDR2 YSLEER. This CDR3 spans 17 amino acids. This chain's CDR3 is CASSQDSWGKGPGELFF. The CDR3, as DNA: TGCGCCAGCAGCCAAGATTCCTGGGGTAAGGGTCCCGGTGAGCTGTTTTTT.

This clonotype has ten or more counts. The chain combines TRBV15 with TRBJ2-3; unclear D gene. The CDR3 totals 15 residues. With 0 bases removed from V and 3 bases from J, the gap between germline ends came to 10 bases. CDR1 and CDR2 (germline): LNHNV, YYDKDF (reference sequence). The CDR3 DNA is TGTGCCACCAGCAGAGATTCGGCAAGGACAGATACGCAGTATTTT. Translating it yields CATSRDSARTDTQYF.

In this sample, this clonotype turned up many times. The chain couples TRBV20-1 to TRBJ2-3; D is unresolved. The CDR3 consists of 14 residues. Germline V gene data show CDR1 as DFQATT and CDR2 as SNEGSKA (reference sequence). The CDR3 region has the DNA TGCGCACTTGCGAGACCCGGAACAACAGATACGCAGTATTTT. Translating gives CALARPGTTDTQYF.

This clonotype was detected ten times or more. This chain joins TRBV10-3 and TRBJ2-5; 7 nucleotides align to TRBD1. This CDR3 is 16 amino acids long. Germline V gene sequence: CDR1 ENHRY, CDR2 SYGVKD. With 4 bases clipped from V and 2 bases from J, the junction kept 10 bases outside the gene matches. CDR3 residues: CAISGGRGRGQETQYF. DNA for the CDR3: TGTGCCATCAGTGGAGGAAGGGGCAGGGGGCAAGAGACCCAGTACTTC.

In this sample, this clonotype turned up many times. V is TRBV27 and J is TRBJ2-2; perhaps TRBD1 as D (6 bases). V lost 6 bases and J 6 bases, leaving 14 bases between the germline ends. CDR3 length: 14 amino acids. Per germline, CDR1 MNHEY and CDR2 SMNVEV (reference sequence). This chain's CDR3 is CASSPDRPPGELFF. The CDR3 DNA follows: TGTGCCAGCAGCCCTGACAGGCCCCCCGGGGAGCTGTTTTTT.

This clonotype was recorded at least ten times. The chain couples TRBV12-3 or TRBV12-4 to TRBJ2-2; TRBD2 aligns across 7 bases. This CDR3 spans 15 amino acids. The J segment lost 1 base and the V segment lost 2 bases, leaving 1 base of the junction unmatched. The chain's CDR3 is CASSLLAENTGELFF. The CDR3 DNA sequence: TGTGCCAGCAGTTTACTAGCGGAGAACACCGGGGAGCTGTTTTTT.

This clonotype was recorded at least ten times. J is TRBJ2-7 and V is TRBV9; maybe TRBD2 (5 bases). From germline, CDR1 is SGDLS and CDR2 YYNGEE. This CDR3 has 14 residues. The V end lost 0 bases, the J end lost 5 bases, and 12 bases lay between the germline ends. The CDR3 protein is CASSVGETFDEQYF. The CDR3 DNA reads TGTGCCAGCAGCGTAGGGGAGACTTTTGACGAGCAGTACTTC.

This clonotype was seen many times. The CDR3 bases are TGCGCCAGCAGCTCTTCCCTTCACGGCTACGAGCAGTACTTC. This encodes CASSSSLHGYEQYF. The V and J genes are TRBV5-1 and TRBJ2-7, with no clear D. Germline CDR1 SGHRS, CDR2 YFSETQ. The CDR3 is 14 amino acids. Trimming took 3 bases from V and 3 from J, leaving 13 bases between them.

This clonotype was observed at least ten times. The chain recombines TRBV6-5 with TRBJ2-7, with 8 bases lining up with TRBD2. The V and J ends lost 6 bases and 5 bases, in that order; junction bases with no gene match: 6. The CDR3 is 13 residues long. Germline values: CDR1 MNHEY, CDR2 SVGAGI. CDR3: CASRGLARNEQYF. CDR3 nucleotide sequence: TGTGCCAGCAGAGGACTAGCCCGAAACGAGCAGTACTTC.

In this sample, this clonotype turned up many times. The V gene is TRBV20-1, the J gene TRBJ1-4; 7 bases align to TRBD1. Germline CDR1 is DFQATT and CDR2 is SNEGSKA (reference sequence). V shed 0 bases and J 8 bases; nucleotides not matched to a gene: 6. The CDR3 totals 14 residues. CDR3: CSARDRGLGEKLFF. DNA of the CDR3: TGCAGTGCTAGAGATAGGGGGCTAGGGGAAAAACTGTTTTTT.

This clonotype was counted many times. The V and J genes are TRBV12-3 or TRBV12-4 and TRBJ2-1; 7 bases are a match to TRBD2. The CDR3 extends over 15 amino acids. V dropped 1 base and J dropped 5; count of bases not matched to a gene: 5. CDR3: CASSLGLAENNEQFF. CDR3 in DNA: TGTGCCAGCAGTTTAGGACTAGCAGAAAACAATGAGCAGTTCTTC.

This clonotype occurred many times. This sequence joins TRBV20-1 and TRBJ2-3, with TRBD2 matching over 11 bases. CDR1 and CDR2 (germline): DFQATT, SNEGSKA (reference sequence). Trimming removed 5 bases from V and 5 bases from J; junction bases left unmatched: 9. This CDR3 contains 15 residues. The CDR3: CSASMTSGIGDTQYF. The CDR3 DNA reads TGCAGTGCTTCAATGACTAGCGGGATTGGAGATACGCAGTATTTT.

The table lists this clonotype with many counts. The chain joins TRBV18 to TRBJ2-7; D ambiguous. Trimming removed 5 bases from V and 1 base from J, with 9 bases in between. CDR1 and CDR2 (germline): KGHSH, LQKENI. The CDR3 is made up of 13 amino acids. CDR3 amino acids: CASSSNPSYEQYF. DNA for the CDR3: TGTGCCAGCTCAAGTAACCCGTCCTACGAGCAGTACTTC.

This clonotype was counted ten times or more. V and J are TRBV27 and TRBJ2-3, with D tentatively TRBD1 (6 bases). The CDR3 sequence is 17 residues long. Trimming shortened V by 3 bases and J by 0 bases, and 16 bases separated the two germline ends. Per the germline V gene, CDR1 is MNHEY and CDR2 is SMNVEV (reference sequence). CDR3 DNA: TGTGCCAGCAGTTTTGCCAGGGGCAGTGAGAGCACAGATACGCAGTATTTT. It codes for CASSFARGSESTDTQYF.

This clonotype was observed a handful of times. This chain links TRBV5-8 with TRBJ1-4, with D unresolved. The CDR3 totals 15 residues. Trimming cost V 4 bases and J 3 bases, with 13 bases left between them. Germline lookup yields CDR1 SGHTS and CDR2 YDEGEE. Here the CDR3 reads CASSIRYLANEKLFF. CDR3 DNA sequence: TGTGCCAGCAGCATCCGGTACCTGGCTAATGAAAAACTGTTTTTT. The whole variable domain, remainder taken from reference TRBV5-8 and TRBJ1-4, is EAGVTQSPTHLIKTRGQQATLRCSPISGHTSVYWYQQALGLGLQFLLWYDEGEERNRGNFPPRFSGRQFPNYSSELNVNALELEDSALYLCASSIRYLANEKLFFGSGTQLSVL.

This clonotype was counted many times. The CDR3 here is CASSLQGRSYNEQFF. The CDR3 DNA follows: TGCGCCAGCAGCTTGCAGGGGCGCTCCTACAATGAGCAGTTCTTC. The chain uses TRBV5-1 and TRBJ2-1; TRBD1 might be the D (6 bases). V shed 1 base and J shed 0 bases, with 8 bases lying between them. The CDR3 sequence is 15 residues long. CDR1 SGHRS and CDR2 YFSETQ come from the germline V gene.

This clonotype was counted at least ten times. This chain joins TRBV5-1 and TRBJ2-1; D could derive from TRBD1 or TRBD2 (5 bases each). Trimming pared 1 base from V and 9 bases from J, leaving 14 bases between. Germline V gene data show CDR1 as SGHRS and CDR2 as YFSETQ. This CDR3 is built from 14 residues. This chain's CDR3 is CASSLLRGSGEQFF. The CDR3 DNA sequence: TGCGCCAGCAGCTTGCTTAGGGGCAGCGGTGAGCAGTTCTTC.

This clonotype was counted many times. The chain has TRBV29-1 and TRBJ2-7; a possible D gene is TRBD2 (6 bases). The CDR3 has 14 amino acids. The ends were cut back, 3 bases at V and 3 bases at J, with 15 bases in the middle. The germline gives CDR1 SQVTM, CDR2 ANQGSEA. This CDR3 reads CSVEEGTGDYEQYF. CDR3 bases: TGCAGCGTTGAGGAGGGGACGGGCGACTACGAGCAGTACTTC.

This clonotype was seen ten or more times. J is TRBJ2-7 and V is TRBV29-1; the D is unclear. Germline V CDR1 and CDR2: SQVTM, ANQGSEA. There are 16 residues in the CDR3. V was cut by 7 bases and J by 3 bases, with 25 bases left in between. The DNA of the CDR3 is TGCAGCGCATTGAAGACATTGCCTGCTACGGGCTACGAGCAGTACTTC. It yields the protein CSALKTLPATGYEQYF.

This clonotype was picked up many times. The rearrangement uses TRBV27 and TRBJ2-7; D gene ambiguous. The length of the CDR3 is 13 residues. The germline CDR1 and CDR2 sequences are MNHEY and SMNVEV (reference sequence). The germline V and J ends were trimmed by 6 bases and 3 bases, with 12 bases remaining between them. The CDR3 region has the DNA TGTGCCAGCAGAAGGAATAATAACTACGAGCAGTACTTC. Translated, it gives CASRRNNNYEQYF.

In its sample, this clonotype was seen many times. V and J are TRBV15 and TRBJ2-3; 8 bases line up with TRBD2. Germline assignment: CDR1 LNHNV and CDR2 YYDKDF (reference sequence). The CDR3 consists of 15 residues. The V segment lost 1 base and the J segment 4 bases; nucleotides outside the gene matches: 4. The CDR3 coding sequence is TGTGCCACCAGCAGAGCTCGGGAGGGCCCAGATACGCAGTATTTT. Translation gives CATSRAREGPDTQYF.

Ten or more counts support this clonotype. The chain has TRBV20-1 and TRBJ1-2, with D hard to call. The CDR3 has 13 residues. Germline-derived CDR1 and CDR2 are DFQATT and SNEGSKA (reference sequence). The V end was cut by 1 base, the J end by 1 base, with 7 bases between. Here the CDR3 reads CSARVRSNYGYTF. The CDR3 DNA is TGCAGTGCTAGAGTGCGCAGTAACTATGGCTACACCTTC.

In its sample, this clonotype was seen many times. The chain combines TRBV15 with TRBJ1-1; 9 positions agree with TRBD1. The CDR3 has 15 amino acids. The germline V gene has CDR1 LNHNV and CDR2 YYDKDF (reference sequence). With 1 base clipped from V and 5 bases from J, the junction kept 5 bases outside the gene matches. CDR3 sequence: CATSRGGTGRTEAFF. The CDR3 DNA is TGTGCCACCAGCAGAGGAGGGACAGGGCGAACTGAAGCTTTCTTT.

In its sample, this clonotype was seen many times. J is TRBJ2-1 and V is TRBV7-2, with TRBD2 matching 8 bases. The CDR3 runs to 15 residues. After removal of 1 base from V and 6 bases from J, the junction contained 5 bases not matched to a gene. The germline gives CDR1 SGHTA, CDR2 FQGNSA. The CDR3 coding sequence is TGTGCCAGCAGCTTAGTTTCGGGGACTAGCAATGAGCAGTTCTTC. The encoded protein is CASSLVSGTSNEQFF.

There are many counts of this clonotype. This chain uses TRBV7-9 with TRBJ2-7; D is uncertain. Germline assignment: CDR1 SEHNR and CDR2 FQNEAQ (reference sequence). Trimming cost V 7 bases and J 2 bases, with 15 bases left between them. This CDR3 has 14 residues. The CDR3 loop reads CASTSMWNTYEQYF. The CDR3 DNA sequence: TGTGCCAGCACCTCTATGTGGAATACCTACGAGCAGTACTTC.

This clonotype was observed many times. CDR3 in amino acids: CASGIGRATDTQYF. The CDR3 DNA follows: TGTGCCAGCGGTATCGGCAGGGCCACAGATACGCAGTATTTT. The chain uses TRBV6-2 or TRBV6-3 and TRBJ2-3; D perhaps matches TRBD1 (5 bases). V lost 8 bases and J 2 bases, leaving 14 bases between the germline ends. Germline-derived CDR1 and CDR2 are MNHEY and SVGEGT. The length of the CDR3 is 14 residues.

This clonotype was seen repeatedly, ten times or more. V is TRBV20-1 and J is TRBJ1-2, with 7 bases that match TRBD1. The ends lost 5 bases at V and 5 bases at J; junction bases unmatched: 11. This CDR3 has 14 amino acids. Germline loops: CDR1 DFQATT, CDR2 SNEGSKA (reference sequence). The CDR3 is CSAGGGQAYYGYTF. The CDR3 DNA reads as TGCAGTGCTGGGGGAGGACAGGCTTATTATGGCTACACCTTC.

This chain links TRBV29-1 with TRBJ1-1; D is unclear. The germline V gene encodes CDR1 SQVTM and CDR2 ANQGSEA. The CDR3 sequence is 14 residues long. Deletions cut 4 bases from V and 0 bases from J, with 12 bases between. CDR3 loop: CSVGPVGMNTEAFF. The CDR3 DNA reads TGCAGCGTTGGCCCTGTGGGGATGAACACTGAAGCTTTCTTT.